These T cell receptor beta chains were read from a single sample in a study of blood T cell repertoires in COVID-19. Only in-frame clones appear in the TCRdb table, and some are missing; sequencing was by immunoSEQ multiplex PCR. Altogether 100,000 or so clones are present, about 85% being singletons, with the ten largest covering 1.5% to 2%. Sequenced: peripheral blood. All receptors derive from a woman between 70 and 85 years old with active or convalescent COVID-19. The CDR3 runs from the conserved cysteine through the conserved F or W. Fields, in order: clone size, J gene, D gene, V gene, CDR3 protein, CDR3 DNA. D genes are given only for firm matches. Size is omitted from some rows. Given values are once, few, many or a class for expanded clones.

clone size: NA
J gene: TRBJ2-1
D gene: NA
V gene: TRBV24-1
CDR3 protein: CATSDDNYRAYNEQFF
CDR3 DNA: TGTGCCACCAGTGATGATAACTACAGGGCCTATAATGAGCAGTTCTTC

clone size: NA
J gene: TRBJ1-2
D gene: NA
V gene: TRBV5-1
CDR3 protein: CASSAVGDYGYTF
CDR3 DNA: TGCGCCAGCAGCGCCGTGGGCGACTATGGCTACACCTTC

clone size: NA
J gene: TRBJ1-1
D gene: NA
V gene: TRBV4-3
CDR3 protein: CASSQETRTNTEAFF
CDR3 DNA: TGCGCCAGCAGCCAAGAGACAAGAACGAACACTGAAGCTTTCTTT

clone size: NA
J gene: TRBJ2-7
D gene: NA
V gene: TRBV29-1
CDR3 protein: CSVRRGASGEQYF
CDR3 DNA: TGCAGCGTCCGCCGGGGGGCGTCGGGAGAGCAGTACTTC

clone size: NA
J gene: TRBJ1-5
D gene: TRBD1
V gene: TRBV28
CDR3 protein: CASSTGTGMGITSNQPQHF
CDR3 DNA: TGTGCCAGCAGTACCGGGACAGGGATGGGAATTACCAGCAATCAGCCCCAGCATTTT

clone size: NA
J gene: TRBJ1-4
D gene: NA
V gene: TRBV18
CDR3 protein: CASSRSTGLNEKLFF
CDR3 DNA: TGTGCCAGCTCACGATCGACAGGCCTAAATGAAAAACTGTTTTTT

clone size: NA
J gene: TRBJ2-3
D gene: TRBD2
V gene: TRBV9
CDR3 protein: CASSVAGLAGLHTQYF
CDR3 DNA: TGTGCCAGCAGCGTAGCGGGACTAGCGGGGTTGCATACGCAGTATTTT

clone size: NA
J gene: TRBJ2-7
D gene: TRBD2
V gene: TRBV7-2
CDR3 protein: CASSLVSAGGLRGEQYF
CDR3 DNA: TGTGCCAGCAGCTTAGTATCCGCGGGAGGGCTCCGTGGCGAGCAGTACTTC

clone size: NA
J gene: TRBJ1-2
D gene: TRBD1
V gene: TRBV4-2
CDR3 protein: CASSQGTGANYGYTF
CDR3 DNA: TGTGCCAGCAGCCAAGGGACAGGGGCTAACTATGGCTACACCTTC

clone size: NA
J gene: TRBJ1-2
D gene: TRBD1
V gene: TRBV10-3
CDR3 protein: CAISGVGDSKNGYTF
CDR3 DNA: TGTGCCATCAGTGGAGTTGGGGACAGTAAGAATGGCTACACCTTC

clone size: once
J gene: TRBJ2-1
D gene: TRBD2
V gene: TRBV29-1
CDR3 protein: CSVVLAGGLNEQFF
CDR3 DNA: TGCAGCGTTGTGCTAGCGGGAGGGCTAAATGAGCAGTTCTTC

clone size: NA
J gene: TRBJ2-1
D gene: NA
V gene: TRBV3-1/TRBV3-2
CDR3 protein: CASSQGRGRNEQFF
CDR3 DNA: TGTGCCAGCAGCCAGGGCAGGGGGAGGAATGAGCAGTTCTTC

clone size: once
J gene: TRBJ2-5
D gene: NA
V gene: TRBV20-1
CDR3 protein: CSARVGETQYF
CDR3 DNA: TGCAGTGCTAGAGTCGGAGAGACCCAGTACTTC

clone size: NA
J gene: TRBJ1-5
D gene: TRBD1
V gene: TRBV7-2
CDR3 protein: CASSLDRGSNQPQHF
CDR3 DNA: TGTGCCAGCAGCTTAGACAGGGGGAGCAATCAGCCCCAGCATTTT

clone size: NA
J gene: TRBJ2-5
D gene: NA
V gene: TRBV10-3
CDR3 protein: CAISEPGLGGETQYF
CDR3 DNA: TGTGCCATCAGTGAGCCGGGCCTAGGGGGAGAGACCCAGTACTTC

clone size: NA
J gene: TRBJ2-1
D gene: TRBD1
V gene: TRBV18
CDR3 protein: CASSPRTGNEQFF
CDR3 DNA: TGTGCCAGCTCACCACGGACAGGAAATGAGCAGTTCTTC

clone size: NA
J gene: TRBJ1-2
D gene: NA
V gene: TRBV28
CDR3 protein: CASSLIAGINYGYTF
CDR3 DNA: TGTGCCAGCAGTTTAATAGCGGGGATTAACTATGGCTACACCTTC

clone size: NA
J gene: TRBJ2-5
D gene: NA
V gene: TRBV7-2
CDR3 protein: CASSGGRRVLETQYF
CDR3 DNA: TGTGCCAGCAGTGGGGGGAGGCGGGTATTAGAGACCCAGTACTTC

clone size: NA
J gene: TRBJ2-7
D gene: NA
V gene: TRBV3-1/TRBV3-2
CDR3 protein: CASSQGSPGNEQYF
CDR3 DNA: TGTGCCAGCAGCCAAGGATCACCAGGTAACGAGCAGTACTTC

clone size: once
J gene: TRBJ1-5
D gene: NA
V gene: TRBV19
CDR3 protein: CASTPFERQASNQPQHF
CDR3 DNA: TGTGCCAGTACCCCCTTTGAACGACAGGCTAGCAATCAGCCCCAGCATTTT

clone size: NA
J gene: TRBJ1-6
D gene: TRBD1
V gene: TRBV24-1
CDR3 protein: CATSDGTGVNSPLHF
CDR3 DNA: TGTGCCACCAGTGATGGGACAGGGGTTAATTCACCCCTCCACTTT

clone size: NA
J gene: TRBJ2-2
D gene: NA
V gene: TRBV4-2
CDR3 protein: CASSQDGGIAGELFF
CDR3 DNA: TGTGCCAGCAGCCAAGATGGCGGTATAGCAGGGGAGCTGTTTTTT

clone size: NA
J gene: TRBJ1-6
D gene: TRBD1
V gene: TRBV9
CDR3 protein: CASSRLSGGSSSPLHF
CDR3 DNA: TGTGCCAGCAGCAGACTTTCAGGGGGCTCGAGTTCACCCCTCCACTTT

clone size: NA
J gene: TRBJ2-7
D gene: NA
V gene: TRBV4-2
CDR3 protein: CASSQEKATGEQYF
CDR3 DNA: TGTGCCAGCAGCCAAGAGAAGGCTACGGGGGAGCAGTACTTC

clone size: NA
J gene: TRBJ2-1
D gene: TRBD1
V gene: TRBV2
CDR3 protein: CASQPDRANEQFF
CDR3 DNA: TGTGCCAGCCAACCCGACAGGGCCAATGAGCAGTTCTTC